A single sample gave rise to the 13 T cell receptor beta chains below, sequenced in a study of T-cell memory formation after mild COVID-19. TCRdb re-called the 5' RACE reads with MiXCR, one entry per CDR3 protein. The data hold around 420,000 distinct CDR3 sequences, with about 24% observed a single time. The sample consisted of PBMCs or a T cell subset sorted from them (not recorded which). All receptors come from an adult woman who had mild COVID-19 (a few samples of this study predate the infection). Cell type and time point are not known.

CDR3 sequence reads: CASTRGRATGELFF. CDR3 nucleotides: TGTGCCAGCACCCGCGGGAGGGCCACCGGGGAGCTGTTTTTT. The chain uses TRBV11-3 and TRBJ2-2; 9 bases align to TRBD2. J lost 4 bases, V lost 7 bases, and 4 bases had no gene match. CDR3 length: 14 residues. The V gene's germline CDR1 is SGHNT and CDR2 YENEEA.

This clonotype is medium-sized (0.01 to 0.1%) within its sample. The chain is built from TRBV19 and TRBJ2-2, with D possibly TRBD2 on 6 matching bases. The CDR3 runs 15 residues. Per the germline V gene, CDR1 is LNHDA and CDR2 is SQIVND (reference sequence). Trimming shortened V by 5 bases and J by 7 bases, and 17 bases separated the two germline ends. The CDR3 loop is CASSPGTFLLGELFF. CDR3 nucleotide sequence: TGTGCCAGTAGTCCCGGGACTTTCTTACTCGGGGAGCTGTTTTTT.

This clonotype occurred a few times. The J gene is TRBJ2-1, the V gene TRBV6-2 or TRBV6-3; D is undetermined. CDR1 and CDR2 from the germline V gene are MNHEY and SVGEGT. This CDR3 spans 15 amino acids. The V end was cut by 2 bases, the J end by 5 bases, with 13 bases between. The CDR3 coding sequence is TGTGCCAGCAGTTACCCCGGGTTAGGAAACAATGAGCAGTTCTTC. This encodes CASSYPGLGNNEQFF.

The chain joins TRBV12-3 or TRBV12-4 to TRBJ2-6; D could derive from TRBD1 or TRBD2 (6 bases each). V lost 3 bases and J 2 bases, leaving 8 bases between the germline ends. The CDR3 is made up of 15 amino acids. CDR3 protein: CASSFGGAGANVLTF. The CDR3 DNA reads as TGTGCCAGCAGTTTCGGGGGCGCTGGGGCCAACGTCCTGACTTTC.

The V call is TRBV18, the J call TRBJ2-1; D is unresolved. Germline assignment: CDR1 KGHSH and CDR2 LQKENI. Trimming shortened V by 3 bases and J by 3 bases, and 15 bases separated the two germline ends. The CDR3 contains 16 residues. The CDR3 protein is CASSPTRLEGYNEQFF. As DNA, the CDR3 is TGTGCCAGCTCACCGACGCGACTGGAAGGCTACAATGAGCAGTTCTTC. The variable domain in full, with the rest retrieved from reference TRBV18 and TRBJ2-1, is NAGVMQNPRHLVRRRGQEARLRCSPMKGHSHVYWYRQLPEEGLKFMVYLQKENIIDESGMPKERFSAEFPKEGPSILRIQQVVRGDSAAYFCASSPTRLEGYNEQFFGPGTRLTVL.

V gene TRBV30 combines with J gene TRBJ1-1; the match to TRBD1 covers 7 bases. V gave up 3 bases and J gave up 1 base; unmatched junction bases: 8. The CDR3 runs 15 residues. Germline V CDR1 and CDR2: GTSNPN, SVGIG (reference sequence). The CDR3 DNA reads TGTGCCTGGAGCCCCCGCGACAGGGCGAACACTGAAGCTTTCTTT. As protein: CAWSPRDRANTEAFF.

The chain couples TRBV24-1 to TRBJ1-5; TRBD1 is a possible D gene (5 bases). This CDR3 spans 14 amino acids. Germline assignment: CDR1 KGHDR and CDR2 SFDVKD. Trimming removed 5 bases at V and 0 bases at J, with 7 bases between. The CDR3 loop is CATSGGDSNQPQHF. For the CDR3, the DNA is TGTGCCACCAGTGGAGGGGATAGCAATCAGCCCCAGCATTTT.

This clonotype was recorded a few times. The V call is TRBV7-2, the J call TRBJ2-1; 7 bases agree with TRBD2. Losses at the gene ends were 1 base for V and 7 bases for J; bases not matched to a gene: 19. CDR1 and CDR2 (germline): SGHTA, FQGNSA. There are 19 residues in the CDR3. CDR3 in amino acids: CASSLGMGVGGSFLNEQFF. The CDR3 region has the DNA TGTGCCAGCAGCTTAGGCATGGGTGTAGGCGGGAGCTTCCTGAATGAGCAGTTCTTC. The entire variable domain, with the rest obtained from reference TRBV7-2 and TRBJ2-1, is as follows: GAGVSQSPSNKVTEKGKDVELRCDPISGHTALYWYRQSLGQGLEFLIYFQGNSAPDKSGLPSDRFSAERTGGSVSTLTIQRTQQEDSAVYLCASSLGMGVGGSFLNEQFFGPGTRLTVL.

The chain uses TRBV9 and TRBJ2-7; 7 nucleotides agree with TRBD1. Looked up from germline, CDR1 is SGDLS and CDR2 is YYNGEE. This CDR3 is built from 15 residues. The junction had 6 bases not matched to a gene; V was cut back by 0 bases and J by 3 bases. The DNA of the CDR3 is TGTGCCAGCAGCGTAGAGTTAGGGGGCGTCTACGAGCAGTACTTC. This gives the protein CASSVELGGVYEQYF.

The chain combines TRBV12-3 or TRBV12-4 with TRBJ2-7; the D is unclear. V lost 6 bases, J lost 6 bases, and 9 bases lay in between. The CDR3 has 11 amino acids. CDR3 loop: CASSPFLEQYF. As DNA, the CDR3 is TGTGCCAGCAGCCCGTTTCTCGAGCAGTACTTC.

This clonotype was seen a few times. The chain carries TRBV7-6 and TRBJ1-2; D is undetermined. Germline V CDR1 and CDR2: SGHVS, FNYEAQ. Trimming removed 0 bases at V and 9 bases at J, with 5 bases between. The CDR3 spans 11 residues. CDR3 nucleotides: TGTGCCAGCAGCTTAGCAGGGCGCTACACCTTC. The encoded protein is CASSLAGRYTF.

This clonotype was picked up a small number of times. The rearrangement links TRBV20-1 to TRBJ2-2; D remains ambiguous. Germline V gene data show CDR1 as DFQATT and CDR2 as SNEGSKA (reference sequence). This CDR3 is built from 16 residues. Trimming pared 3 bases from V and 5 bases from J, leaving 19 bases between. CDR3 sequence: CSASFAGLVATGELFF. DNA of the CDR3: TGCAGTGCTAGTTTCGCTGGGCTAGTGGCTACCGGGGAGCTGTTTTTT.

The gene calls are TRBV20-1 and TRBJ2-7; D is perhaps TRBD1 (5 bases). Looked up from germline, CDR1 is DFQATT and CDR2 is SNEGSKA (reference sequence). Trimming pared 4 bases from V and 3 bases from J, leaving 13 bases between. The CDR3 is 13 residues long. The CDR3 protein is CSAIPGYGYEQYF. In nucleotides, the CDR3 is TGCAGTGCTATTCCAGGGTACGGCTACGAGCAGTACTTC.